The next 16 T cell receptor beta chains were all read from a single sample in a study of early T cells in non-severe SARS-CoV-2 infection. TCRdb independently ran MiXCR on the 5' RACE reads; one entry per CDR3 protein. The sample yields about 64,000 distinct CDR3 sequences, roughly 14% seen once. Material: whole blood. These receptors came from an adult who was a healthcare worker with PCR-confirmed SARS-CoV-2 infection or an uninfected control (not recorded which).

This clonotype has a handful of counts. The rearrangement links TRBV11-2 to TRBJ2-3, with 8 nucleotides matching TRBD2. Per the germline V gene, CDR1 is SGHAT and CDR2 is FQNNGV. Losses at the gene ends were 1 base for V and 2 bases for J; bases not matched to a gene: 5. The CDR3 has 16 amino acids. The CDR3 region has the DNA TGTGCCAGCAGCTTAGTTGCCGGGGGGGCCACAGATACGCAGTATTTT. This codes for CASSLVAGGATDTQYF.

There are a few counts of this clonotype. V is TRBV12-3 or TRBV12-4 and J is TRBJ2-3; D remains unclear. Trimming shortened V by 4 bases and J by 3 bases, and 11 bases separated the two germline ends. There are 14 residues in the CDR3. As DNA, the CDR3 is TGTGCCAGCAGTTCAACGGTTTCTACAGATACGCAGTATTTT. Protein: CASSSTVSTDTQYF.

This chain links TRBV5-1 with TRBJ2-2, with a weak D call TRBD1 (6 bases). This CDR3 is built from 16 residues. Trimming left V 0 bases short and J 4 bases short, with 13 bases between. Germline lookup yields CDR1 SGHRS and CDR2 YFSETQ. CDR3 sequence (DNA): TGCGCCAGCAGCTTGGATGGGGGCCCGGGCACCGGGGAGCTGTTTTTT. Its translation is CASSLDGGPGTGELFF. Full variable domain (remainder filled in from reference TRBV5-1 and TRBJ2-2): KAGVTQTPRYLIKTRGQQVTLSCSPISGHRSVSWYQQTPGQGLQFLFEYFSETQRNKGNFPGRFSGRQFSNSRSEMNVSTLELGDSALYLCASSLDGGPGTGELFFGEGSRLTVL.

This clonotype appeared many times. The CDR3 region is CASSFIAGRQYGYTF. As DNA, the CDR3 is TGTGCCAGCAGCTTCATTGCGGGACGGCAATATGGCTACACCTTC. This chain links TRBV5-4 with TRBJ1-2; possibly TRBD1 for D (5 bases). Trimming took off 2 bases at V and 5 bases at J, with 16 bases between the two ends. The CDR3 extends over 15 amino acids. The germline CDR1 and CDR2 sequences are SGHNT and YYREEE (reference sequence).

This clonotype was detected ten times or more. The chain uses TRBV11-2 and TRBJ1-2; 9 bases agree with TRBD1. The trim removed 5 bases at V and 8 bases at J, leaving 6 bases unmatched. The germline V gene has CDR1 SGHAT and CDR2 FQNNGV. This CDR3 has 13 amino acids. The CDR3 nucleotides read TGTGCCAGCAGCCCGGACAGGGGTGGAGGCTACACCTTC. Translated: CASSPDRGGGYTF.

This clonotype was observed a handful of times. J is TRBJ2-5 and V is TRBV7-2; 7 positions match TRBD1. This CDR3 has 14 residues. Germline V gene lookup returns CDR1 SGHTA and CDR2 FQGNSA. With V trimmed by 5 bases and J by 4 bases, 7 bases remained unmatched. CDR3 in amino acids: CASSLTGAGETQYF. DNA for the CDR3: TGTGCCAGCAGCCTTACAGGGGCCGGAGAGACCCAGTACTTC.

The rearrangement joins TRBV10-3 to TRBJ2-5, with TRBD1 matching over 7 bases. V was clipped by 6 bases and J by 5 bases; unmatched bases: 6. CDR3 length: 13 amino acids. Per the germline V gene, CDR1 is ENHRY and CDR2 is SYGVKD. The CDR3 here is CAIRSQGEETQYF. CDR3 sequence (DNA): TGTGCCATCAGGTCTCAGGGGGAGGAGACCCAGTACTTC.

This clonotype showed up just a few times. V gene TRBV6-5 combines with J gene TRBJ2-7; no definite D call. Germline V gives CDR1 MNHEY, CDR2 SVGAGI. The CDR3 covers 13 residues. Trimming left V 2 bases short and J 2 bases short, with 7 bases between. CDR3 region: CASSYGRAYEQYF. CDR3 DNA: TGTGCCAGCAGTTACGGACGCGCCTACGAGCAGTACTTC.

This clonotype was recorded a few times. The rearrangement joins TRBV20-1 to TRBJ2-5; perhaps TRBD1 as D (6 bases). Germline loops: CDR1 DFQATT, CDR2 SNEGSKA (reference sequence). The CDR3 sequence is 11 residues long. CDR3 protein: CSTGIQETQYF. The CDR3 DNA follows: TGCAGCACAGGGATCCAAGAGACCCAGTACTTC.

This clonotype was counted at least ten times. The CDR3 bases are TGTGCCAGCAGTTTTAAAGCAGGGGGATACATTCAGTACTTC. It yields the protein CASSFKAGGYIQYF. The rearrangement joins TRBV27 to TRBJ2-4; 7 bases agree with TRBD1. Per the germline V gene, CDR1 is MNHEY and CDR2 is SMNVEV (reference sequence). This CDR3 spans 14 amino acids. After removal of 3 bases from V and 8 bases from J, the junction contained 7 bases not matched to a gene.

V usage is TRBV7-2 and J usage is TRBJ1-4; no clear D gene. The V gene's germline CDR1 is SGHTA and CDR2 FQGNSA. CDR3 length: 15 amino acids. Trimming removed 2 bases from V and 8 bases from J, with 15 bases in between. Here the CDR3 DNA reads TGTGCCAGCAGCTTACTAAGCCTTAAGTCGGAAAAACTGTTTTTT. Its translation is CASSLLSLKSEKLFF. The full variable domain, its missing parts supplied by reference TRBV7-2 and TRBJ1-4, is GAGVSQSPSNKVTEKGKDVELRCDPISGHTALYWYRQSLGQGLEFLIYFQGNSAPDKSGLPSDRFSAERTGGSVSTLTIQRTQQEDSAVYLCASSLLSLKSEKLFFGSGTQLSVL.

CDR3 nucleotides: TGTGCCAGCAGCTTAGCCTCAGATACGCAGTATTTT. Amino acid sequence: CASSLASDTQYF. The rearrangement links TRBV11-2 to TRBJ2-3; unclear D gene. Trimming took 1 base from V and 4 from J, leaving 3 bases between them. Germline V gene sequence: CDR1 SGHAT, CDR2 FQNNGV. The CDR3 has 12 residues.

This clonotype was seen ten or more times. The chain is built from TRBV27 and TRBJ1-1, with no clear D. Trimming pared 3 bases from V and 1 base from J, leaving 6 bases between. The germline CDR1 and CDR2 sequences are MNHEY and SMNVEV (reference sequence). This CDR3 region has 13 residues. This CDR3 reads CASSLWGNTEAFF. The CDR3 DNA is TGTGCCAGCAGTTTGTGGGGGAACACTGAAGCTTTCTTT.

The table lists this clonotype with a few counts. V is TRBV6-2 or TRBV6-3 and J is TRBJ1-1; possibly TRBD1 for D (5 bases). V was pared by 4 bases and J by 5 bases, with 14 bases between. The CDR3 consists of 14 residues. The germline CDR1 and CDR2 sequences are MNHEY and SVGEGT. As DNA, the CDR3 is TGTGCCAGCAGTTCACTCAGGGTGGGGACTGAAGCTTTCTTT. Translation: CASSSLRVGTEAFF.

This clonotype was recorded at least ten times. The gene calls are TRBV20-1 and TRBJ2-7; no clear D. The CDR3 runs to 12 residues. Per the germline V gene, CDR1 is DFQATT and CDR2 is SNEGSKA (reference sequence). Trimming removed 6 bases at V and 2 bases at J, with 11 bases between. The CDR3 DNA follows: TGCAGTGCCGCCCCGGGCCCCTACGAGCAGTACTTC. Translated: CSAAPGPYEQYF.

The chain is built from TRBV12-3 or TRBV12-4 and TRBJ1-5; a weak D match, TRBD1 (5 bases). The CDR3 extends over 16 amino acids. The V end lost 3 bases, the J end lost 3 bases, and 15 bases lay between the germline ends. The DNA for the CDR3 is TGTGCCAGCAGTTTCCTCGGCAGGGCCTTCAATCAGCCCCAGCATTTT. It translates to CASSFLGRAFNQPQHF.